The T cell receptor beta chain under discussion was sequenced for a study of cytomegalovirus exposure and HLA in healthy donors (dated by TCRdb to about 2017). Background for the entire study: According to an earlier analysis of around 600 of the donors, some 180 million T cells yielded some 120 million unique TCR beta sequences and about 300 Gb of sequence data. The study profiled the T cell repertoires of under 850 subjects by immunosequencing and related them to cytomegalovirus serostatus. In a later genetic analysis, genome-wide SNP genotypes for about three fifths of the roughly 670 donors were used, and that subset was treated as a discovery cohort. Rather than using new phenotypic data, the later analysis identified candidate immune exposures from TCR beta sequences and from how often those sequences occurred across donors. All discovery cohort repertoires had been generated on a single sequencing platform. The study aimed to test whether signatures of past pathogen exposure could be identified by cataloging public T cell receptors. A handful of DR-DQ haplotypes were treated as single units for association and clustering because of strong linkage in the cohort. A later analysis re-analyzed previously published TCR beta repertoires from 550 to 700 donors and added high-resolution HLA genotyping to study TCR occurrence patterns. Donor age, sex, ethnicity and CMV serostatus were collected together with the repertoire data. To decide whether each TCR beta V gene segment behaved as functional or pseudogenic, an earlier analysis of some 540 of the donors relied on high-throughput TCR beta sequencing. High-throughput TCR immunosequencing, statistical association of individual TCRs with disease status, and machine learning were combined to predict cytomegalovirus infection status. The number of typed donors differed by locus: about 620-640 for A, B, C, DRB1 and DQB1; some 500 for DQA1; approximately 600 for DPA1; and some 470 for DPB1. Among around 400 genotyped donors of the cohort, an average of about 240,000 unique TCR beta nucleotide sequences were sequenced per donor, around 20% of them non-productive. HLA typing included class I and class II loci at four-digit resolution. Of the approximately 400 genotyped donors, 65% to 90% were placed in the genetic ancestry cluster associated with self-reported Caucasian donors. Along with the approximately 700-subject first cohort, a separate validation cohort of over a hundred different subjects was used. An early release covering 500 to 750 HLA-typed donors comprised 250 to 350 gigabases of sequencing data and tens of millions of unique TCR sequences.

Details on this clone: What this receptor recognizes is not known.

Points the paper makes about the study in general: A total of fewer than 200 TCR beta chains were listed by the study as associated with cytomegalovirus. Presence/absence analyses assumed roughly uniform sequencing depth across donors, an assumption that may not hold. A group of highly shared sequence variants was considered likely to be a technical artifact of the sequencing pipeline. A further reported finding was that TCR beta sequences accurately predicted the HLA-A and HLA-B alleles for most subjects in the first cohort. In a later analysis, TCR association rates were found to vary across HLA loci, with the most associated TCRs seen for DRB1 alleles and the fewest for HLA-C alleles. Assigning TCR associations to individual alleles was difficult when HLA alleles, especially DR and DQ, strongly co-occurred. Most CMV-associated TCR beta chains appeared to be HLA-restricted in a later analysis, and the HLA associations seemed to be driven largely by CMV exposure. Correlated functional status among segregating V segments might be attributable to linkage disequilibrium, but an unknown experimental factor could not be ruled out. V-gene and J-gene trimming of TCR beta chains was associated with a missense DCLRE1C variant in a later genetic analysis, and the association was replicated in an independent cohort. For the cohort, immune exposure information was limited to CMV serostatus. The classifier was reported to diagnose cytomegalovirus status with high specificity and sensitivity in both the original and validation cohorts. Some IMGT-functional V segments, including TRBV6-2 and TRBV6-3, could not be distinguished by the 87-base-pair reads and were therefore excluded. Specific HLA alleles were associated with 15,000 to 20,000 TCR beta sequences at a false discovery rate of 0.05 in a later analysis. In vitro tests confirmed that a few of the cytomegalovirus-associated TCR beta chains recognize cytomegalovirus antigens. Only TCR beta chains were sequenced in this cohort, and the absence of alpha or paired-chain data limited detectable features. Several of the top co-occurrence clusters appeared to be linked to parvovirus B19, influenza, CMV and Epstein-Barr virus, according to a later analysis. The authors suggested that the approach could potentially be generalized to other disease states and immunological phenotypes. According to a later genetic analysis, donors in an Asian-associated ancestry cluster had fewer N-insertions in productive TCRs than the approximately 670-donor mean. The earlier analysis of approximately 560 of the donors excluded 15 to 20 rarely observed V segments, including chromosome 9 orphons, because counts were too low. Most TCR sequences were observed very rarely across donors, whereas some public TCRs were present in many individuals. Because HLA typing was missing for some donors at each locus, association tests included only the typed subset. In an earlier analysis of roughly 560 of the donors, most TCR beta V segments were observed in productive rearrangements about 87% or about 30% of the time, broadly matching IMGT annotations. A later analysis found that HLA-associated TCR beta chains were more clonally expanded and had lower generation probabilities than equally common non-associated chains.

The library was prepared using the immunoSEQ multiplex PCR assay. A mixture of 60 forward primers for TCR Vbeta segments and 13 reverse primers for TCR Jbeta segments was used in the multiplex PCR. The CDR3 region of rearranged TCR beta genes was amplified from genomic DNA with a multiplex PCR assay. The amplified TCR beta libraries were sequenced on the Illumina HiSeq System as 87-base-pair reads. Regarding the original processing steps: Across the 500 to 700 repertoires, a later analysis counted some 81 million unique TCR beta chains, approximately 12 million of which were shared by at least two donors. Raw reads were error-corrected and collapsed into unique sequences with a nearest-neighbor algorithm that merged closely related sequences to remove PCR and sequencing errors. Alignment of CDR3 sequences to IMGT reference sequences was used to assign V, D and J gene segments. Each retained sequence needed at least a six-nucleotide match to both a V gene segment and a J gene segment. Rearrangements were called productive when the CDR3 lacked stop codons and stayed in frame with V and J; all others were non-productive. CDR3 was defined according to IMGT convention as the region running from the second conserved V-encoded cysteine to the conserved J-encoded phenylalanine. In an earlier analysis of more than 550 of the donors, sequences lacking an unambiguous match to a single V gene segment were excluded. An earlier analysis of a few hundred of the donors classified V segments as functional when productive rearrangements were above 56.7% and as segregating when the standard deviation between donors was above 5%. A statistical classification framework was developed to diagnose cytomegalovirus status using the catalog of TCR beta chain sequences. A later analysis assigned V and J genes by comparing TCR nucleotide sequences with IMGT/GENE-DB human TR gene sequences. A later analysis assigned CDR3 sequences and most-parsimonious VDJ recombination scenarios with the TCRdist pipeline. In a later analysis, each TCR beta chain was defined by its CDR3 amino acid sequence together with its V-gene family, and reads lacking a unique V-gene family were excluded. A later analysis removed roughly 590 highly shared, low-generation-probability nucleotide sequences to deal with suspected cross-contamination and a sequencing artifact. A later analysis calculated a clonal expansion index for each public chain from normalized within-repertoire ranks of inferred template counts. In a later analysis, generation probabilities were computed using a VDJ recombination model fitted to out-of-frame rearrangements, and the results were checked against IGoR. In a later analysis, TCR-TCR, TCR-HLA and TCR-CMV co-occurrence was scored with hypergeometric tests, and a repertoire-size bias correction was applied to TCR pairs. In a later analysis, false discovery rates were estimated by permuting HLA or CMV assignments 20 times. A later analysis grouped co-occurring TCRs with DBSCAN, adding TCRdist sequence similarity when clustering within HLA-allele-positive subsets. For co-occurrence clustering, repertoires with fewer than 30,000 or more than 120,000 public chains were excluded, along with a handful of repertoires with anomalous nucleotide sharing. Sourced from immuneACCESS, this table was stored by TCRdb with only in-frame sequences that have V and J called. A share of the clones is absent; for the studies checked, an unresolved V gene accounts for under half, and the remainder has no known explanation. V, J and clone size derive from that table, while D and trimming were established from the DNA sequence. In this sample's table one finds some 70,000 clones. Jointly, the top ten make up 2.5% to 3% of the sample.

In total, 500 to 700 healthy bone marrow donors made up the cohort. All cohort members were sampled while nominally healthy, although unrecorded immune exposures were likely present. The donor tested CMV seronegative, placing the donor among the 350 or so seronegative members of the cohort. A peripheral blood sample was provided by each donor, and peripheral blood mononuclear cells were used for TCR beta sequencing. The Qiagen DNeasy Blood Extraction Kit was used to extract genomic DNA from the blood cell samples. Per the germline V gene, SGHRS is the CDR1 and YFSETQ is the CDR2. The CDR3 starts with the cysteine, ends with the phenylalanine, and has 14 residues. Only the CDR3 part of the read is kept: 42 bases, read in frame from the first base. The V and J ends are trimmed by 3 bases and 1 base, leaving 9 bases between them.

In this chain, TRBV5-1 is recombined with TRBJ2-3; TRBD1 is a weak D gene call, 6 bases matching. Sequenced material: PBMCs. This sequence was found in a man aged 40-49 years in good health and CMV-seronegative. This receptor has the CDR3 CASSSGVGTDTQYF. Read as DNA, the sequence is TGCGCCAGCAGCTCAGGGGTGGGCACAGATACGCAGTATTTT. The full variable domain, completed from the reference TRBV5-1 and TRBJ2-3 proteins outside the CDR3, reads KAGVTQTPRYLIKTRGQQVTLSCSPISGHRSVSWYQQTPGQGLQFLFEYFSETQRNKGNFPGRFSGRQFSNSRSEMNVSTLELGDSALYLCASSSGVGTDTQYFGPGTRLTVL.